A selection of T cell receptor beta chains follows, all from one sample in a study of OX40 agonist ivuxolimab in advanced cancers. Using immunoSEQ multiplex PCR, the repertoire was profiled, and TCRdb retains in-frame clones only, with some absent. The sample has about 90,000 clones; less than 95% are singletons. This specimen consisted of CD4+ or CD8+ T cells sorted from blood, obtained in a trial of the OX40 agonist ivuxolimab. These receptors were obtained from an adult with an advanced solid tumor such as melanoma, head and neck, liver or kidney cancer. Both conserved end residues are part of each CDR3. The D gene is left open where the match is weak. Size is omitted from some rows. Given values are once, few, many or a class for expanded clones.

v_call,clone_size,j_call,d_call,cdr3_nt,cdr3_aa
TRBV14,-,TRBJ2-2,-,TGTGCCAGCCGTCTTAACGCGAACACCGGGGAGCTGTTTTTT,CASRLNANTGELFF
TRBV5-1,-,TRBJ2-7,-,TGCGCCAGCAGCTTGGGTTCGGACAGTGCCTTTGGAGAGCAGTACTTC,CASSLGSDSAFGEQYF
TRBV5-5,-,TRBJ1-2,TRBD1,TGTGCCAGCAGCCTTGCTCGGGGACAGTTCCGTGGCTACACCTTC,CASSLARGQFRGYTF
TRBV4-2,-,TRBJ2-1,TRBD1,TGTGCCAGCAGCCCGCGGGACAGGGAGGGGCCAAATGAGCAGTTCTTC,CASSPRDREGPNEQFF
TRBV5-4,-,TRBJ2-7,-,TGTGCCAGCAGGCCCCGGGACACCTCCTACGAGCAGTACTTC,CASRPRDTSYEQYF
TRBV18,-,TRBJ2-7,-,TGTGCCAGCTCACCCCACTACGAGCAGTACTTC,CASSPHYEQYF
TRBV6-6,-,TRBJ2-2,-,TGTGCCAGCAACCAGGGTTGGGGTATGGACACCGGGGAGCTGTTTTTT,CASNQGWGMDTGELFF
TRBV30,-,TRBJ2-1,TRBD2,TGTGCCTGGGACGGACTAGCGGGAGGTGAGCAGTTCTTC,CAWDGLAGGEQFF
TRBV6-6,-,TRBJ2-7,TRBD2,TGTGCCAGCAGTTCACTAGGGAACAGCGGGGGGATCGAGCAGTACTTC,CASSSLGNSGGIEQYF
TRBV7-7,once,TRBJ2-5,TRBD1,TGTGCTAGCAGCCACGGGACAGGGCAAGAGACCCAGTACTTC,CASSHGTGQETQYF
TRBV10-3,-,TRBJ1-4,-,TGTGCCATCAGGGGCACAGATAATGAAAAACTGTTTTTT,CAIRGTDNEKLFF
TRBV11-2,-,TRBJ1-5,-,TGTGCCAGCAGCATTGGCCGCGACGGTTGGGATCAGCCCCAGCATTTT,CASSIGRDGWDQPQHF
TRBV9,-,TRBJ2-4,TRBD2,TGTGCCAGCAGCGTAGCTACTAGCGTGAATCTGTTAGCCAAAAACATTCAGTACTTC,CASSVATSVNLLAKNIQYF
TRBV7-6,-,TRBJ1-2,TRBD1,TGTGCCAGCAGCTCCCGGGACAGGGGTAATGGCTACACCTTC,CASSSRDRGNGYTF
TRBV9,-,TRBJ2-3,-,TGTGCCAGCAGCGCTTCCCTGACAGCGGCCCCCCGCACAGATACGCAGTATTTT,CASSASLTAAPRTDTQYF
TRBV12-5,once,TRBJ2-3,-,TGTGCTAGTGGTTTTGGGTTAGCGGCGAGAAACACAGATACGCAGTATTTT,CASGFGLAARNTDTQYF
TRBV7-3,-,TRBJ2-6,-,TGTGCCAGCAGCTCCTCTGGGGGGTCTGGGGCCAACGTCCTGACTTTC,CASSSSGGSGANVLTF
TRBV7-6,-,TRBJ2-2,-,TGTGCCAGCAGCTTAGATGATCCGCTCCCGGGGGAGCTGTTTTTT,CASSLDDPLPGELFF
TRBV10-2,-,TRBJ1-1,-,TGCGCCAGCAGTGAGTACGGGCAGGTAGCTAGTGCTTTCTTT,CASSEYGQVASAFF
TRBV7-9,-,TRBJ1-1,-,TGTGCCAGCAGCTTACGGGGGATCCCTGAAGCTTTCTTT,CASSLRGIPEAFF
TRBV30,-,TRBJ2-5,-,TGTGCCTGGAGCCCGGATTTGGTCCAAGAGACCCAGTACTTC,CAWSPDLVQETQYF
TRBV10-3,-,TRBJ2-1,TRBD2,TGTGCCATCAGTGGCGGGAGTGACAATGAGCAGTTCTTC,CAISGGSDNEQFF
TRBV4-1,-,TRBJ2-1,TRBD1,TGCGCCAGCAGCCTACACACTAGCGGACAGGGGGGCTACAATGAGCAGTTCTTC,CASSLHTSGQGGYNEQFF
TRBV6-7,-,TRBJ1-1,-,TGTGCCAGCAGTTACAGTGTGCAGGAACCTAACACTGAAGCTTTCTTT,CASSYSVQEPNTEAFF
TRBV19,-,TRBJ2-1,TRBD2,TGTGCCAGTAGTACCCGGGGTAGCGGGGGGATCAATGAGCAGTTCTTC,CASSTRGSGGINEQFF